The 3 T cell receptor beta chains listed next were all sequenced from one sample in a study of blood T cell repertoires in COVID-19. Assay: immunoSEQ multiplex PCR; the TCRdb copy retains only in-frame clones and omits some. Among about 75,000 clones listed, 88% were seen once. Sequencing was performed on peripheral blood. These TCRs come from a human donor in a cohort sampled during active COVID-19.

The rearrangement joins TRBV2 to TRBJ1-1; 8 bases fit TRBD1. Losses at the gene ends were 5 bases for V and 4 bases for J; bases not matched to a gene: 6. CDR3 length: 14 residues. The germline CDR1 and CDR2 sequences are SNHLY and FYNNEI. The CDR3 DNA sequence: TGTGCCAGCAGTTTGCAGGGGGCTTCCACTGAAGCTTTCTTT. It is translated as CASSLQGASTEAFF.

The rearrangement joins TRBV28 to TRBJ2-1; D is possibly TRBD1 (5 bases). Germline CDR1 MDHEN, CDR2 SYDVKM. V was clipped by 7 bases and J by 8 bases, with 12 bases between them. CDR3 length: 12 amino acids. This CDR3 reads CASTSTVDEQFF. The CDR3 DNA sequence: TGTGCCAGCACCTCGACAGTAGATGAGCAGTTCTTC.

The chain joins TRBV20-1 to TRBJ2-1; TRBD1 agrees at 11 bases. After removal of 3 bases from V and 5 bases from J, the junction contained 6 bases not matched to a gene. The germline V gene encodes CDR1 DFQATT and CDR2 SNEGSKA (reference sequence). CDR3 size: 15 residues. CDR3 protein: CSASARTGGNNEQFF. In nucleotides, the CDR3 is TGCAGTGCTAGTGCAAGGACAGGGGGCAACAATGAGCAGTTCTTC.